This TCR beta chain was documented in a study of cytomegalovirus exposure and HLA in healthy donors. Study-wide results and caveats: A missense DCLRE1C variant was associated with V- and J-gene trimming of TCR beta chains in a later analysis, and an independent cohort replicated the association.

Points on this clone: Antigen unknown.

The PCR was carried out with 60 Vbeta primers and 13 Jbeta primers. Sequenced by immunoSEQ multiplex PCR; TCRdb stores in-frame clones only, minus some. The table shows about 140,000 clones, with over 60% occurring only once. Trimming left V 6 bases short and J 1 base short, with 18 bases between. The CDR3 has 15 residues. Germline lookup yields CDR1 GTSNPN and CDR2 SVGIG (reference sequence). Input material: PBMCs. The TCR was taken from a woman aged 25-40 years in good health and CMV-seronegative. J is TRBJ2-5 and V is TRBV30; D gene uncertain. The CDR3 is CACCDLLSFQETQYF. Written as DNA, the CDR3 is TGTGCCTGCTGCGACTTACTCTCGTTCCAAGAGACCCAGTACTTC.